The 20 T cell receptor beta chains below all came from one sample that was sequenced in a study of blood T cell repertoires in COVID-19. Some clones are missing from TCRdb's copy, which holds only in-frame ones; the method was immunoSEQ multiplex PCR. The sample lists about 250,000 clones; about 88% were seen once. Sequencing input: PBMCs or T cells enriched from blood (not recorded which). The receptors derive from a woman aged 45-59 years who had recovered from COVID-19.

The chain carries TRBV11-2 and TRBJ1-3; 8 bases are shared with TRBD1. In germline, CDR1 is SGHAT, CDR2 FQNNGV. The CDR3 length is 15 residues. V was pared by 5 bases and J by 4 bases, with 7 bases of the junction left unmatched. DNA of the CDR3: TGTGCCAGCAGCATCAGGGGGCTGAAAGGAAACACCATATATTTT. The encoded protein is CASSIRGLKGNTIYF.

This sequence joins TRBV4-2 and TRBJ1-4; D unresolved. The CDR3 covers 13 residues. Trimming stripped 0 bases from V and 10 bases from J, with 9 bases between. Germline assignment: CDR1 LGHNA and CDR2 YNFKEQ. The CDR3 coding sequence is TGTGCCAGCAGCCAAGAGAGGAAGACAAAACTGTTTTTT. The encoded protein is CASSQERKTKLFF.

This clone was observed once. The rearrangement uses TRBV7-9 and TRBJ1-2, with no clear D. The V end was cut by 2 bases, the J end by 1 base, with 17 bases between. Looked up from germline, CDR1 is SEHNR and CDR2 is FQNEAQ (reference sequence). There are 17 residues in the CDR3. The CDR3 spells CASSLSLAGIGNYGYTF. In nucleotides, the CDR3 is TGTGCCAGCAGCTTATCCCTCGCCGGGATCGGTAACTATGGCTACACCTTC.

The genes are TRBV3-1 (or the pseudogene TRBV3-2) and TRBJ2-3, with D possibly TRBD2 on 6 matching bases. This CDR3 region has 17 residues. CDR1 is LGHDT, CDR2 YNNKEL, per germline (reference sequence). Trimming stripped 4 bases from V and 0 bases from J, with 17 bases between. CDR3 sequence: CASSPPLWRGSTDTQYF. The CDR3 coding sequence is TGTGCCAGCAGCCCCCCCCTCTGGCGGGGAAGCACAGATACGCAGTATTTT.

The gene calls are TRBV2 and TRBJ1-3; tentative D call: TRBD1 (6 bases). V gave up 3 bases and J gave up 0 bases, with 12 bases separating them. Germline lookup yields CDR1 SNHLY and CDR2 FYNNEI. This CDR3 has 16 amino acids. CDR3 region: CASSDTGSVSGNTIYF. The CDR3 DNA follows: TGTGCCAGCAGTGATACAGGGTCCGTCTCTGGAAACACCATATATTTT.

The CDR3 loop is CASSPFTMSDTQYF. As DNA, the CDR3 is TGCGCCAGCAGCCCATTTACTATGTCAGATACGCAGTATTTT. The chain recombines TRBV4-1 with TRBJ2-3; D unclear. V lost 4 bases and J lost 4, with 12 bases in between. The CDR3 runs 14 residues. Germline V gene data show CDR1 as MGHRA and CDR2 as YSYEKL.

The V gene is TRBV12-3 or TRBV12-4, the J gene TRBJ1-1; D unresolved. V was trimmed by 3 bases and J by 1 base, leaving 6 bases between them. The CDR3 loop spans 13 amino acids. The CDR3 loop is CASSFGQNTEAFF. The CDR3 DNA follows: TGTGCCAGCAGTTTTGGGCAGAACACTGAAGCTTTCTTT.

The CDR3, as DNA: TGCAGCGTTCGGTTGGGGGGAAATAATGAAAAACTGTTTTTT. Its translation: CSVRLGGNNEKLFF. V and J are TRBV29-1 and TRBJ1-4; possible D gene TRBD1, 5 bases. There are 14 residues in the CDR3. Germline values: CDR1 SQVTM, CDR2 ANQGSEA. Between the trimmed V and J ends, which lost 5 bases and 4 bases, there was a span of 14 bases.

V usage is TRBV28 and J usage is TRBJ2-7; tentative D call: TRBD1 (6 bases). Trimming pared 4 bases from V and 0 bases from J, leaving 22 bases between. Looked up from germline, CDR1 is MDHEN and CDR2 is SYDVKM. The CDR3 has 18 amino acids. This CDR3 reads CASSSTGRQVLVSYEQYF. The CDR3 DNA sequence: TGTGCCAGCAGTTCGACTGGCCGACAGGTACTAGTCTCCTACGAGCAGTACTTC.

J is TRBJ2-7 and V is TRBV19; 13 nucleotides match TRBD2. After removal of 5 bases from V and 2 bases from J, the junction contained 3 bases not matched to a gene. The germline gives CDR1 LNHDA, CDR2 SQIVND (reference sequence). The CDR3 runs 15 residues. CDR3 nucleotides: TGTGCCAGTAGTCCCACTAGCGGGAGGGCCTACGAGCAGTACTTC. This codes for CASSPTSGRAYEQYF. Variable domain in full (rest from reference TRBV19 and TRBJ2-7): DGGITQSPKYLFRKEGQNVTLSCEQNLNHDAMYWYRQDPGQGLRLIYYSQIVNDFQKGDIAEGYSVSREKKESFPLTVTSAQKNPTAFYLCASSPTSGRAYEQYFGPGTRLTVT.

The rearrangement joins TRBV4-2 to TRBJ2-3, with 9 bases aligning to TRBD2. The CDR3 consists of 14 residues. V was clipped by 7 bases and J by 1 base; unmatched bases: 3. Germline V gives CDR1 LGHNA, CDR2 YNFKEQ. CDR3 in amino acids: CASMASGGTDTQYF. CDR3 DNA sequence: TGTGCCAGCATGGCTAGCGGGGGCACAGATACGCAGTATTTT.

The V gene is TRBV27, the J gene TRBJ1-5; possible D gene TRBD1, 5 bases. Per germline, CDR1 MNHEY and CDR2 SMNVEV (reference sequence). The V end was cut by 5 bases, the J end by 6 bases, with 14 bases between. CDR3 length: 14 amino acids. The CDR3 here is CASSQTRGGQPQHF. The CDR3 nucleotides read TGTGCCAGCAGTCAAACAAGGGGAGGTCAGCCCCAGCATTTT.

This chain connects TRBV5-4 to TRBJ2-2; the D gene is possibly TRBD2 (6 bases). Trimming took 4 bases from V and 3 from J, leaving 13 bases between them. Germline V gene sequence: CDR1 SGHNT, CDR2 YYREEE (reference sequence). The CDR3 spans 15 residues. The CDR3 sequence is CASSALGEDTGELFF. CDR3 coding DNA: TGTGCCAGCAGCGCGCTGGGGGAGGACACCGGGGAGCTGTTTTTT.

V and J are TRBV28 and TRBJ2-5; weak D call: TRBD1 (5 bases). V lost 5 bases to trimming and J lost 5 bases, with 15 bases between them. The CDR3 loop spans 14 amino acids. Germline CDR1 and CDR2: MDHEN and SYDVKM. The DNA of the CDR3 is TGTGCCAGCAGTGCGAAGCAGGGAAGGGAGACCCAGTACTTC. Protein product: CASSAKQGRETQYF.

J is TRBJ1-1 and V is TRBV3-1 (or the pseudogene TRBV3-2); TRBD1 might be the D (6 bases). V lost 4 bases to trimming and J lost 11 bases, with 20 bases between them. CDR1 is LGHDT, CDR2 YNNKEL, per germline (reference sequence). CDR3 length equals 14 residues. The CDR3 region has the DNA TGTGCCAGCAGCCCTTCGACAGGAAGGGCGTACGCTTTCTTT. Protein product: CASSPSTGRAYAFF.

The chain is built from TRBV5-8 and TRBJ1-2; no reliable D call. From germline, CDR1 is SGHTS and CDR2 YDEGEE. There are 11 residues in the CDR3. V was shortened by 4 bases and J by 8 bases, with 9 bases between the two germline ends. The CDR3 bases are TGTGCCAGCAGCGAAGTGGGCGGCTACACCTTC. Encoded protein: CASSEVGGYTF.

In this sample, this clone turned up a few times. The rearrangement links TRBV5-4 to TRBJ1-4; D perhaps matches TRBD1 (6 bases). The V end was cut by 1 base, the J end by 10 bases, with 20 bases between. In germline, CDR1 is SGHNT, CDR2 YYREEE (reference sequence). The CDR3 sequence is 16 residues long. CDR3 nucleotide sequence: TGTGCCAGCAGCTTGACCCCAGGGGCCACAACGGGAAAACTGTTTTTT. As protein: CASSLTPGATTGKLFF.

With respect to this clone: This specimen includes other DNA sequences encoding the same CDR3. The gene calls are TRBV7-2 and TRBJ2-7; 12 bases fit TRBD2. V gave up 1 base and J gave up 2 bases; unmatched junction bases: 0. The CDR3 has 15 residues. Germline CDR1 is SGHTA and CDR2 is FQGNSA. CDR3: CASSLGLAGAYEQYF. For the CDR3, the DNA is TGTGCCAGCAGCTTAGGACTAGCGGGGGCCTACGAGCAGTACTTC.

This clone occurred a few times. The rearrangement joins TRBV28 to TRBJ1-1; TRBD1 agrees at 7 bases. The CDR3 contains 15 residues. V trimming: 6 bases; J trimming: 6 bases; junction bases outside the gene matches: 13. Per germline, CDR1 MDHEN and CDR2 SYDVKM. The CDR3 DNA sequence: TGTGCCAGCAGACACAGGGGCCGCTATCCGGCTGAAGCTTTCTTT. It translates to CASRHRGRYPAEAFF.

The genes are TRBV28 and TRBJ1-1; TRBD1 is a possible D gene (5 bases). Trimming took off 5 bases at V and 2 bases at J, with 15 bases between the two ends. Germline-derived CDR1 and CDR2 are MDHEN and SYDVKM. This CDR3 has 15 residues. CDR3 sequence: CASSQPSTANTEAFF. In nucleotides, the CDR3 is TGTGCCAGCAGTCAGCCGTCGACAGCAAACACTGAAGCTTTCTTT.